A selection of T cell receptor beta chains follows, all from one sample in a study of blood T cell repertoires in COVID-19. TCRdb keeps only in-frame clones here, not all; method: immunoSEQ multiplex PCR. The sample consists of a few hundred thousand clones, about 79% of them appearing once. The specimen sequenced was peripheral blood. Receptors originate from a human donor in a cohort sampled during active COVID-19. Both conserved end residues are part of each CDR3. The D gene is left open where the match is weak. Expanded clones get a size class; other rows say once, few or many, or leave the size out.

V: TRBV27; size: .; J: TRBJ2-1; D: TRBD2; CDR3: CASTSTGTSGSVRNEQFF; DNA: TGTGCCAGCACCTCAACCGGGACTAGCGGGAGCGTACGGAATGAGCAGTTCTTC
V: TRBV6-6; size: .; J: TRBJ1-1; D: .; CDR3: CASIRRGGKNTEAFF; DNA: TGTGCCAGCATCCGACGGGGGGGAAAGAACACTGAAGCTTTCTTT
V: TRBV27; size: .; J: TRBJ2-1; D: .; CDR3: CASSESGTDMYNEQFF; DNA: TGTGCCAGCAGTGAATCCGGGACTGACATGTACAATGAGCAGTTCTTC
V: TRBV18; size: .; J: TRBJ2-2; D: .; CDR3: CASSRLSLAPGAGGPTGELFF; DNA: TGTGCCAGCTCACGATTGAGTTTGGCCCCTGGGGCCGGAGGGCCTACCGGGGAGCTGTTTTTT
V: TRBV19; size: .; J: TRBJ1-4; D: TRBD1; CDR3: CASSTGTGSNEKLFF; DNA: TGTGCCAGTAGTACTGGGACAGGTTCAAATGAAAAACTGTTTTTT
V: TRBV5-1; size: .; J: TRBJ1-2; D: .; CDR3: CASSLVLGAKTGYTF; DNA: TGCGCCAGCAGCTTGGTGTTGGGAGCCAAAACTGGCTACACCTTC
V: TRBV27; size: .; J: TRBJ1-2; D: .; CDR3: CASSFTGSAMRGYTF; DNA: TGTGCCAGCAGTTTTACCGGCAGCGCTATGCGGGGCTACACCTTC
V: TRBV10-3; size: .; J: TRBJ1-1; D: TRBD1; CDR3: CAISAYGTGVFF; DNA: TGTGCCATCAGTGCTTACGGGACAGGGGTCTTCTTT
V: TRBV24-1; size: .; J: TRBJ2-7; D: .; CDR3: CATSHGQNYYEQYF; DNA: TGTGCCACCAGTCACGGACAGAATTACTACGAGCAGTACTTC
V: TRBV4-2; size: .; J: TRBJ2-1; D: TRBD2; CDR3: CASSQRTSGRNEQFF; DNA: TGTGCCAGCAGCCAACGGACTAGCGGGAGGAATGAGCAGTTCTTC
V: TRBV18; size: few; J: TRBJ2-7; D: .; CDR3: CASSPSGLPEQYF; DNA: TGTGCCAGCTCACCCTCAGGACTCCCCGAGCAGTACTTC
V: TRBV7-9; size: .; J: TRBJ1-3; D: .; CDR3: CASSSTGNTIYF; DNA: TGTGCCAGCAGCTCCACTGGAAACACCATATATTTT
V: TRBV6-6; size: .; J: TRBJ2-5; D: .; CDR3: CASSLQETQYF; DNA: TGTGCCAGCAGTTTACAAGAGACCCAGTACTTC
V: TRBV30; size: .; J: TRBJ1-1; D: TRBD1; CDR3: CAWRPGGWGEAFF; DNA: TGTGCCTGGAGGCCAGGGGGCTGGGGTGAAGCTTTCTTT
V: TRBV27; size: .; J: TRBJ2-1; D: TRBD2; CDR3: CASSISGRTYNEQFF; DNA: TGTGCCAGCAGTATTAGCGGGAGGACATACAATGAGCAGTTCTTC
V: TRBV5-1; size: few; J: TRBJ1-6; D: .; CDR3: CASRGGVDSPLHF; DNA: TGCGCCAGCAGAGGGGGTGTGGACTCACCCCTCCACTTT
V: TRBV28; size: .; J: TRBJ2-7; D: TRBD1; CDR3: CASSSPGTGAYEQYF; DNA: TGTGCCAGCAGTTCGCCCGGGACAGGGGCCTACGAGCAGTACTTC
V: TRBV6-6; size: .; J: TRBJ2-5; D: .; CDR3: CASSYSVGVEETQYF; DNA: TGTGCCAGCAGTTACTCGGTCGGGGTAGAAGAGACCCAGTACTTC
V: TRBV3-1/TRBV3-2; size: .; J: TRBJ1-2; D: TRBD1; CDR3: CASSQDYGQGVANYGYTF; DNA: TGTGCCAGCAGCCAAGACTATGGGCAGGGGGTAGCTAACTATGGCTACACCTTC
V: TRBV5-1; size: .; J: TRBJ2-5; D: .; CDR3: CASSTQGEETQYF; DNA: TGCGCCAGCAGCACACAGGGCGAGGAGACCCAGTACTTC
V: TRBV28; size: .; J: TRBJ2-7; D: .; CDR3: CASSLEGTPYEQYF; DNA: TGTGCCAGCAGTTTAGAGGGAACTCCCTACGAGCAGTACTTC
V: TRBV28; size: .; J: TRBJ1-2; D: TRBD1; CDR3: CASSGPGQGTSGYTF; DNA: TGTGCCAGCAGTGGACCGGGACAGGGGACCTCTGGCTACACCTTC
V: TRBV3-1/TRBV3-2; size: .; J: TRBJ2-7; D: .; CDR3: CASSPYITGAYEQYF; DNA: TGTGCCAGCAGCCCCTATATCACAGGAGCCTACGAGCAGTACTTC
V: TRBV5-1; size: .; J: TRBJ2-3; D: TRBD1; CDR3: CASTPTGASTDTQYF; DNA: TGCGCCAGCACCCCCACAGGGGCTAGCACAGATACGCAGTATTTT
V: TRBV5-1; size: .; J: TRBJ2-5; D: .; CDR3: CASSLALSTIETQYF; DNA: TGCGCCAGCAGCTTGGCCCTGAGCACCATAGAGACCCAGTACTTC
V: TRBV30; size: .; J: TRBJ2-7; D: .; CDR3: CAWSAGRGYYEQYF; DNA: TGTGCCTGGAGTGCTGGCAGAGGATACTACGAGCAGTACTTC
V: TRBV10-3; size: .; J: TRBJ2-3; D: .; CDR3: CAISESSSLIFGGTDTQYF; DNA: TGTGCCATCAGTGAGTCATCCTCGTTAATTTTCGGCGGGACAGATACGCAGTATTTT
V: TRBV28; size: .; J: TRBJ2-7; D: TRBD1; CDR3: CASSSPSGTGDREQYF; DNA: TGTGCCAGCAGTTCTCCCTCCGGAACAGGGGATCGGGAGCAGTACTTC
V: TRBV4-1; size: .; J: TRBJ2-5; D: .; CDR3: CASSQSLGLLQETQYF; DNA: TGCGCCAGCAGCCAATCCCTAGGACTACTCCAAGAGACCCAGTACTTC